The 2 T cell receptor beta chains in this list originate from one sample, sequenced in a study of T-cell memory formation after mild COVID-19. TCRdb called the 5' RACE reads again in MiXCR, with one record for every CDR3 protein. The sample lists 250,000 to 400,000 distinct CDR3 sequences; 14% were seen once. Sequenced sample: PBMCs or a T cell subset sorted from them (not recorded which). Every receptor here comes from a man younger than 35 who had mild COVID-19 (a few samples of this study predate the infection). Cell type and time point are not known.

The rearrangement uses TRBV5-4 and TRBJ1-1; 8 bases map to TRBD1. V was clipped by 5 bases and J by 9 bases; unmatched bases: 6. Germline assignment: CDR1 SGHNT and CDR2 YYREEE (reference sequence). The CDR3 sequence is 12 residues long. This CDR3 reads CASSLDRVKAFF. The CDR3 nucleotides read TGTGCCAGCAGTCTGGACAGGGTGAAAGCTTTCTTT.

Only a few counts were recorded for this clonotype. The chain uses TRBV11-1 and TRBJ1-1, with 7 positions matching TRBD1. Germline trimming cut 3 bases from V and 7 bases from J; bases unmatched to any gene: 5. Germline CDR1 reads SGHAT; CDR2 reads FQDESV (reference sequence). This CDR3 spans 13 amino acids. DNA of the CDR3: TGTGCCAGCAGCTTCCGGACAGGAGATGAAGCTTTCTTT. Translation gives CASSFRTGDEAFF.